The 23 T cell receptor beta chains below were found in one sample sequenced in a study of CD8+ T cells in alopecia areata. The sequencing template was cDNA reverse transcribed from extracted RNA. Generated by immunoSEQ multiplex PCR, the TCRdb table keeps only in-frame clones and is missing some. The profile shows some 80,000 clones, around 65% of them singletons. The sample's treatment: oral pan-JAK inhibitor, 5-10 mg twice daily. The material was CD8+ T cells sorted from blood, obtained at week 24, from a patient treated with tofacitinib. These receptors all come from a human donor with alopecia areata.

J is TRBJ1-5 and V is TRBV27; 7 bases agree with TRBD1. The CDR3 runs 15 residues. Unmatched junction bases numbered 11, after V lost 5 bases and J lost 7 bases. The germline gives CDR1 MNHEY, CDR2 SMNVEV (reference sequence). CDR3 residues: CASSPYRGLGQPQHF. The CDR3 DNA follows: TGTGCCAGCAGTCCGTATAGGGGGCTTGGACAGCCCCAGCATTTT.

This clone was picked up a small number of times. V gene TRBV4-1 combines with J gene TRBJ2-7; TRBD2 aligns across 8 bases. The CDR3 totals 14 residues. Unmatched junction bases numbered 1, after V lost 1 base and J lost 2 bases. Germline values: CDR1 MGHRA, CDR2 YSYEKL. The CDR3 is CASSQAGRAYEQYF. As DNA, the CDR3 is TGCGCCAGCAGCCAAGCCGGGAGGGCCTACGAGCAGTACTTC.

In this sample, this clone turned up a few times. The rearrangement links TRBV20-1 to TRBJ2-5; D uncertain. The CDR3 has 11 amino acids. Germline CDR1 reads DFQATT; CDR2 reads SNEGSKA (reference sequence). V gave up 0 bases and J gave up 9 bases, with 8 bases separating them. CDR3 coding DNA: TGCAGTGCTAGAGATATCAGGCCCCAGTACTTC. Translating it yields CSARDIRPQYF.

The gene calls are TRBV6-5 and TRBJ2-7; unclear D gene. The CDR3 extends over 13 amino acids. Germline loops: CDR1 MNHEY, CDR2 SVGAGI. Trimming removed 0 bases from V and 3 bases from J, with 6 bases in between. The CDR3 loop is CASSYSGVYEQYF. CDR3 in DNA: TGTGCCAGCAGTTACTCGGGCGTCTACGAGCAGTACTTC.

The chain recombines TRBV30 with TRBJ2-1; 7 nucleotides line up with TRBD2. V lost 3 bases, J lost 4 bases, and 6 bases stayed unmatched. The CDR3 sequence is 14 residues long. CDR1 is GTSNPN, CDR2 SVGIG, per germline (reference sequence). CDR3 in DNA: TGTGCCTGGAGAACCAGCGGGAATTACAATGAGCAGTTCTTC. Translated, it gives CAWRTSGNYNEQFF.

This rearrangement joins TRBV4-1 to TRBJ2-6, with D possibly being TRBD1 (6 bases). CDR3 size: 18 residues. Germline-derived CDR1 and CDR2 are MGHRA and YSYEKL. Trimming took 2 bases from V and 2 from J, leaving 16 bases between them. This chain's CDR3 is CASSQIGDRPAGANVLTF. DNA for the CDR3: TGCGCCAGCAGCCAAATTGGTGACAGGCCGGCTGGGGCCAACGTCCTGACTTTC.

The chain is built from TRBV13 and TRBJ2-1, with TRBD2 identical over 11 bases. Germline V gives CDR1 PRHDT, CDR2 FYEKMQ (reference sequence). V shed 1 base and J 9 bases; nucleotides not matched to a gene: 2. The CDR3 totals 14 residues. CDR3 sequence (DNA): TGTGCCAGCAGCTTAGTAGGGACTAGCGGTGAGCAGTTCTTC. It translates to CASSLVGTSGEQFF.

The gene calls are TRBV27 and TRBJ2-7, with 7 bases aligning to TRBD1. CDR1 and CDR2 (germline): MNHEY, SMNVEV (reference sequence). The CDR3 consists of 14 residues. With 3 bases clipped from V and 3 bases from J, the junction kept 5 bases outside the gene matches. In DNA, the CDR3 is TGTGCCAGCAGTTTGGGGGACAGTTTCTACGAGCAGTACTTC. It yields the protein CASSLGDSFYEQYF.

The chain couples TRBV2 to TRBJ2-7, with D maybe TRBD2 (6 bases). Trimming removed 4 bases at V and 0 bases at J, with 13 bases between. The V gene's germline CDR1 is SNHLY and CDR2 FYNNEI. This CDR3 has 15 amino acids. The CDR3 DNA reads as TGTGCCAGCAGTGGGAGGGACGGATTCTCCTACGAGCAGTACTTC. It encodes CASSGRDGFSYEQYF.

This clone was counted a single time. This rearrangement joins TRBV4-1 to TRBJ1-5; D gene uncertain. V lost 0 bases to trimming and J lost 5 bases, with 11 bases between them. The CDR3 totals 15 residues. CDR1 and CDR2 (germline): MGHRA, YSYEKL. This chain's CDR3 is CASSQDPTRDQPQHF. The CDR3 region has the DNA TGCGCCAGCAGCCAAGATCCGACGAGGGATCAGCCCCAGCATTTT.

The V gene is TRBV4-1, the J gene TRBJ1-2; D is uncertain. CDR1 and CDR2 from the germline V gene are MGHRA and YSYEKL. This CDR3 is built from 13 residues. V was clipped by 0 bases and J by 6 bases, with 8 bases between them. In nucleotides, the CDR3 is TGCGCCAGCAGCCAAGATAAGATAAATGGCTACACCTTC. This gives the protein CASSQDKINGYTF.

This rearrangement joins TRBV27 to TRBJ2-5; 12 bases agree with TRBD2. The CDR3 consists of 17 residues. Germline V CDR1 and CDR2: MNHEY, SMNVEV (reference sequence). The V and J ends lost 5 bases and 5 bases, in that order; junction bases with no gene match: 12. CDR3 amino acids: CASSKILAGGPEETQYF. CDR3 coding DNA: TGTGCCAGCAGTAAAATTCTAGCGGGAGGGCCGGAGGAGACCCAGTACTTC.

In the case of this clone: The germline gene is not matched at one end of the junction; a read error may be the cause. The chain joins TRBV27 to TRBJ2-5, with no clear D. This CDR3 is built from 13 residues. Germline lookup yields CDR1 MNHEY and CDR2 SMNVEV (reference sequence). CDR3 sequence: CANSLMGLETQYF. The CDR3, as DNA: TGTGCCAACAGTTTAATGGGTCTAGAGACCCAGTACTTC.

This chain uses TRBV27 with TRBJ2-1; TRBD2 matches 8 bases. Germline CDR1 reads MNHEY; CDR2 reads SMNVEV (reference sequence). V lost 6 bases and J lost 5; bases outside the gene matches: 3. The CDR3 runs 13 residues. CDR3 sequence: CASSYGGDNEQFF. The CDR3 bases are TGTGCCAGCAGCTACGGGGGGGACAATGAGCAGTTCTTC.

V usage is TRBV6-5 and J usage is TRBJ2-3; 8 bases are a match to TRBD1. The CDR3 has 13 amino acids. V lost 8 bases, J lost 6 bases, and 7 bases stayed unmatched. Germline-derived CDR1 and CDR2 are MNHEY and SVGAGI. This CDR3 is CASRTGSGDTQYF. CDR3 nucleotides: TGTGCCAGCCGGACAGGGTCAGGGGATACGCAGTATTTT.

The V call is TRBV4-3, the J call TRBJ2-2; weak D call: TRBD2 (5 bases). V lost 0 bases to trimming and J lost 6 bases, with 8 bases between them. The CDR3 spans 14 residues. CDR1 and CDR2 from the germline V gene are LGHNA and YSLEER. Here the CDR3 reads CASSQDPSPGELFF. For the CDR3, the DNA is TGCGCCAGCAGCCAAGATCCTAGCCCCGGGGAGCTGTTTTTT.

This sequence joins TRBV30 and TRBJ1-1; D is unclear. Per the germline V gene, CDR1 is GTSNPN and CDR2 is SVGIG (reference sequence). Trimming pared 0 bases from V and 1 base from J, leaving 6 bases between. The CDR3 is made up of 13 amino acids. CDR3 nucleotides: TGTGCCTGGAGTGTATCCCCGAACACTGAAGCTTTCTTT. Translating gives CAWSVSPNTEAFF. Drawing the rest from reference TRBV30 and TRBJ1-1, the complete variable domain is SQTIHQWPATLVQPVGSPLSLECTVEGTSNPNLYWYRQAAGRGLQLLFYSVGIGQISSEVPQNLSASRPQDRQFILSSKKLLLSDSGFYLCAWSVSPNTEAFFGQGTRLTVV.

The rearrangement links TRBV27 to TRBJ2-1; TRBD2 aligns across 16 bases. V lost 2 bases and J lost 7; bases outside the gene matches: 2. The CDR3 runs to 16 residues. The germline V gene has CDR1 MNHEY and CDR2 SMNVEV (reference sequence). As DNA, the CDR3 is TGTGCCAGCAGTTTAGCGGGACTAGCGGGGGGGAATGAGCAGTTCTTC. Translating it yields CASSLAGLAGGNEQFF.

The CDR3 protein is CASSLVATSTEAFF. Here the CDR3 DNA reads TGTGCCAGCAGTTTAGTGGCTACGTCGACTGAAGCTTTCTTT. This chain joins TRBV28 and TRBJ1-1, with unresolved D. This CDR3 comprises 14 residues. Trimming pared 2 bases from V and 5 bases from J, leaving 12 bases between. The germline V gene encodes CDR1 MDHEN and CDR2 SYDVKM.

V gene TRBV4-1 combines with J gene TRBJ1-6; D gene uncertain. With 1 base removed from V and 9 bases from J, the gap between germline ends came to 4 bases. Germline assignment: CDR1 MGHRA and CDR2 YSYEKL. The CDR3 is 12 amino acids. The CDR3 DNA is TGCGCCAGCAGCCAAGTTTCTTCACCCCTCCACTTT. This sequence encodes CASSQVSSPLHF.

V is TRBV7-6 and J is TRBJ2-3; no definite D call. V gave up 7 bases and J gave up 6 bases, with 20 bases separating them. The CDR3 length is 15 residues. Germline V gives CDR1 SGHVS, CDR2 FNYEAQ. The CDR3 nucleotides read TGTGCCAGCACCCTTAGTGGTGGTATTTACGATACGCAGTATTTT. Translated: CASTLSGGIYDTQYF.

The chain joins TRBV9 to TRBJ2-3, with 8 bases fitting TRBD2. Germline loops: CDR1 SGDLS, CDR2 YYNGEE. The CDR3 is made up of 16 amino acids. The V gene end was trimmed by 2 bases and the J gene end by 6 bases; junction bases not matched to a gene: 11. The CDR3 nucleotides are TGTGCCAGCAGCGTGGCCCCGGGACTAGAATATGATACGCAGTATTTT. Protein sequence: CASSVAPGLEYDTQYF. The variable domain in full, completed from reference TRBV9 and TRBJ2-3, reads DSGVTQTPKHLITATGQRVTLRCSPRSGDLSVYWYQQSLDQGLQFLIQYYNGEERAKGNILERFSAQQFPDLHSELNLSSLELGDSALYFCASSVAPGLEYDTQYFGPGTRLTVL.

The rearrangement links TRBV11-2 to TRBJ2-2; 10 bases align to TRBD2. The CDR3 sequence is 15 residues long. From germline, CDR1 is SGHAT and CDR2 FQNNGV. Trimming took 5 bases from V and 5 from J; bases not matched to a gene: 5. CDR3 sequence: CASSPGLALTGELFF. Here the CDR3 DNA reads TGTGCCAGCAGCCCGGGACTAGCGTTAACCGGGGAGCTGTTTTTT.